This TCR beta chain was sequenced in a study of read filtering for tumor transcriptome and immune sequencing. The J segment lost 0 bases and the V segment lost 4 bases, leaving 5 bases of the junction unmatched. The V gene's germline CDR1 is MNHEY and CDR2 SMNVEV (reference sequence). The CDR3 is 15 amino acids. Every patient had bone marrow sampled while the disease was active. A single count supports this clonotype. The library was built from 400 ng RNA with molecular barcoded adaptors for alpha/delta and beta/gamma chains. Each CDR3 protein is one row after TCRdb ran MiXCR on the reads. Here the sample spans about 50,000 distinct CDR3 sequences, less than 20% being singletons.

Material for sequencing was a population of CD138-negative cells sorted from bone marrow. The receptor was isolated from a donor aged 40 or older with multiple myeloma. The V call is TRBV27, the J call TRBJ1-1; 7 nucleotides align to TRBD1. CDR3 DNA sequence: TGTGCCAGCAGTTCCCCGGGACAGATGAACACTGAAGCTTTCTTT. Translating it yields CASSSPGQMNTEAFF.